This T cell receptor (beta chain) was observed in a study of CD8+CD57+ T cells in acquired aplastic anemia. This clonotype was counted a single time. Germline lookup yields CDR1 WSHSY and CDR2 SAAADI. The CDR3 consists of 17 residues. The trim removed 2 bases at V and 5 bases at J, leaving 10 bases unmatched. Those patients picked for sequencing had displayed CD8+CD57+ cell expansion on flow cytometry. Using genomic DNA as the template, TCR beta VDJ and CDR3 profiling was carried out. From the reads, TCRdb called clonotypes with MiXCR, one entry per CDR3 protein. The sample includes roughly 190,000 distinct CDR3 sequences, 40% to 50% of them seen just once.

The clonotype comes from a human donor with aplastic anemia. The chain has TRBV10-2 and TRBJ2-7, with 12 bases matching TRBD2. Specimen: sorted CD4+, CD8+, or CD8+CD57+ T cells (not recorded which) from PBMCs. The CDR3 protein is CASSESLAGGPKHEQYF. CDR3 in DNA: TGCGCCAGCAGTGAGAGTCTAGCGGGAGGGCCTAAGCACGAGCAGTACTTC.